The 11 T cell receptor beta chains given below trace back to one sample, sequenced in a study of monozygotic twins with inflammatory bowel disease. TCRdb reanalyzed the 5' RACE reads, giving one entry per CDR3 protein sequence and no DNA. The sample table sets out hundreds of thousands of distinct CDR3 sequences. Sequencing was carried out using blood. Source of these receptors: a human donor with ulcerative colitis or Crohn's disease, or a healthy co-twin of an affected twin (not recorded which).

The CDR3 loop reads CASSPGLAVRSYEQYF. V and J are TRBV13 and TRBJ2-7; the TCRdb D gene call, TRBD2, has no DNA to confirm it. The length of the CDR3 is 16 residues. From germline, CDR1 is PRHDT and CDR2 FYEKMQ (reference sequence).

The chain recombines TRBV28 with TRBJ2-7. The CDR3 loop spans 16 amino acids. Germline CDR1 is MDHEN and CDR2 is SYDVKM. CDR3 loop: CASSFRLDHLTYEQYF.

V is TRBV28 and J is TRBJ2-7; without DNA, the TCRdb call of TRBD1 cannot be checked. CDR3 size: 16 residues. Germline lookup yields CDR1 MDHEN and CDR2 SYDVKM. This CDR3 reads CASSLGTTDGSYEQYF. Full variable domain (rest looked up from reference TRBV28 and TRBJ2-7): DVKVTQSSRYLVKRTGEKVFLECVQDMDHENMFWYRQDPGLGLRLIYFSYDVKMKEKGDIPEGYSVSREKKERFSLILESASTNQTSMYLCASSLGTTDGSYEQYFGPGTRLTVT.

The CDR3 sequence: CASSFIEAGQPQHF. The chain carries TRBV12-3 or TRBV12-4 and TRBJ1-5. This CDR3 spans 14 amino acids.

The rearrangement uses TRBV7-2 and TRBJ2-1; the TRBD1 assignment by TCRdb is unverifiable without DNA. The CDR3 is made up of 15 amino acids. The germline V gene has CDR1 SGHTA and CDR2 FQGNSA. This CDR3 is CASSSSQGTYNEQFF.

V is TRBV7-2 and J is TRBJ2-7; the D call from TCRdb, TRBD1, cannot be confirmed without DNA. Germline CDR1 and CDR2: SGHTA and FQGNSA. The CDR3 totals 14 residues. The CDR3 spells CASSFPTGSYEQYF.

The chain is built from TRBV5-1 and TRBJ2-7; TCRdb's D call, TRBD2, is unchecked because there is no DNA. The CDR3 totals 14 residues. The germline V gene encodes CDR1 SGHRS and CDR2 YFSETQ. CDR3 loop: CASSLAGNGGEQYF.

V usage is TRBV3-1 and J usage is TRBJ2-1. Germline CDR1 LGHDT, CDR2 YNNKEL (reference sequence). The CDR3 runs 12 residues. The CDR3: CASSQGISRKFF.

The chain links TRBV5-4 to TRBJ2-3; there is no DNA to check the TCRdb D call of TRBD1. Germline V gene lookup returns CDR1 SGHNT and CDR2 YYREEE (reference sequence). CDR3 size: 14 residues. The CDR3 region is CASSLEGVTDTQYF.

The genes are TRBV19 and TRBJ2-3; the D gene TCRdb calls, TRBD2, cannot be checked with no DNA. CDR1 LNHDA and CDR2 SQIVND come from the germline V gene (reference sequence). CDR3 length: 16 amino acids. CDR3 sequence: CASSSAGTISTDTQYF.

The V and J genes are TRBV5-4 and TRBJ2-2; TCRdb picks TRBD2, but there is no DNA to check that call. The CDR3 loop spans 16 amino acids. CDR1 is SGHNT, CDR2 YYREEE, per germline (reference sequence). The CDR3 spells CASSSKTSGSTGELFF.